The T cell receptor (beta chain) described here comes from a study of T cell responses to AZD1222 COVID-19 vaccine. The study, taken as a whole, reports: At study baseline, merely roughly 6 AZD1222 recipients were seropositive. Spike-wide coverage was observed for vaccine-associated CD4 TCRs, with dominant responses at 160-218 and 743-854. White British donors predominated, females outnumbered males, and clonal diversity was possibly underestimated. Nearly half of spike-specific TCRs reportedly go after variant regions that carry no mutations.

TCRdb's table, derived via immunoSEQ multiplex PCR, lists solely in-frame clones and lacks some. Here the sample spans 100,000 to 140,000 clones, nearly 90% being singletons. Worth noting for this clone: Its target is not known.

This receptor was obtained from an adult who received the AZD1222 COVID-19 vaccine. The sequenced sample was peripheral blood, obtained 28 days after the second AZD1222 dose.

In DNA, the CDR3 is TGTGCCAGTAGTATCCAGGAGGGCGAGCAGTACTTC. Translation: CASSIQEGEQYF. The chain links TRBV19 to TRBJ2-7, with D perhaps matching TRBD2 (6 bases). Germline-derived CDR1 and CDR2 are LNHDA and SQIVND (reference sequence). CDR3 length: 12 amino acids. Trimming took 3 bases from V and 6 from J, leaving 9 bases between them.